The clone carrying this T cell receptor beta chain was found a few times. What it binds is unknown. The sample originates from a study of CD8 T cells in ankylosing spondylitis. Study results and caveats: Within matched ankylosing spondylitis synovial fluid, disease-linked clones were reportedly significantly enriched. In ankylosing spondylitis blood, a motif of seven or eight highly homologous TCR beta variants appeared characteristic. A subset of motif variants has previously been described in the synovial fluid and blood of reactive arthritis.

Germline loops: CDR1 DFQATT, CDR2 SNEGSKA (reference sequence). V shed 1 base, J shed 7 bases, and the junction held 5 bases outside the gene matches. The CDR3 is made up of 13 amino acids. Construction of TCR beta libraries was performed using quantitative 5'-RACE with molecular barcodes. TCRdb re-called the 5' RACE reads with MiXCR, one entry per CDR3 protein. Of a few hundred thousand distinct CDR3 sequences listed, roughly 20% were seen once; the top ten hold about 4%. This chain uses TRBV20-1 with TRBJ2-5, with 8 nucleotides matching TRBD2. This TCR was recovered from a female donor with ankylosing spondylitis or in good health (not recorded which). The sequenced sample consisted of blood, either unsorted or a sorted T cell fraction (not recorded which). CDR3 residues: CSARGLALGTQYF. The CDR3 DNA follows: TGCAGTGCTAGAGGACTAGCGCTGGGGACCCAGTACTTC.